The 27 T cell receptor beta chains presented below share a single source sample, sequenced in a study of T cells in Graves' hyperthyroidism and ophthalmopathy. TCR beta CDR3 sequences were amplified from RNA transcripts. HTBI primers were used for first-round RT-PCR of the TCR CDR3. TCRdb itself ran the multiplex PCR reads through MiXCR, one entry per CDR3 protein. The table shows under 400,000 distinct CDR3 sequences, with 15% to 19% occurring only once. The sample comprised blood. These receptors were collected from a woman aged 18-35 years with Graves' hyperthyroidism that later progressed to Graves' ophthalmopathy.

In its sample, this clonotype was seen many times. The CDR3: CASSSGQGLIPVTNTEAFF. The CDR3 bases are TGTGCCAGCAGCTCCGGACAGGGGCTAATCCCTGTAACGAACACTGAAGCTTTCTTT. The chain recombines TRBV11-2 with TRBJ1-1; 9 nucleotides align to TRBD1. CDR1 is SGHAT and CDR2 is FQNNGV in the germline V gene. The CDR3 is made up of 19 amino acids. After removal of 4 bases from V and 1 base from J, the junction contained 16 bases not matched to a gene.

Many counts were recorded for this clonotype. V is TRBV28 and J is TRBJ1-2, with TRBD1 identical over 11 bases. The CDR3 totals 14 residues. The germline V gene has CDR1 MDHEN and CDR2 SYDVKM. Trimming removed 10 bases from V and 4 bases from J; junction bases left unmatched: 8. The CDR3 protein is CATPTGTGGYGYTF. In DNA form, the CDR3 reads TGTGCCACCCCAACCGGGACAGGGGGCTATGGCTACACCTTC.

J is TRBJ2-6 and V is TRBV30; D uncertain. The CDR3 contains 13 residues. V was shortened by 4 bases and J by 1 base, with 5 bases between the two germline ends. The germline V gene encodes CDR1 GTSNPN and CDR2 SVGIG (reference sequence). The CDR3 region is CAWNPSGANVLTF. Written as DNA, the CDR3 is TGTGCCTGGAATCCTTCTGGGGCCAACGTCCTGACTTTC.

This clonotype was counted at least ten times. This rearrangement joins TRBV27 to TRBJ2-1, with a possible D match to TRBD1 (8 bases). V dropped 2 bases and J dropped 0 bases, with 20 bases sitting between them. In germline, CDR1 is MNHEY, CDR2 SMNVEV (reference sequence). The CDR3 spans 19 residues. CDR3 amino acids: CASSLLTGGGRNSYNEQFF. CDR3 DNA: TGTGCCAGCAGTTTACTCACAGGGGGGGGGAGAAACTCCTACAATGAGCAGTTCTTC.

The J gene is TRBJ1-5, the V gene TRBV27, with D maybe TRBD1 (5 bases). The CDR3 runs 14 residues. Trimming took off 5 bases at V and 6 bases at J, with 14 bases between the two ends. Looked up from germline, CDR1 is MNHEY and CDR2 is SMNVEV (reference sequence). In nucleotides, the CDR3 is TGTGCCAGCAGTCCTGGGACTTCCCGTCAGCCCCAGCATTTT. It encodes CASSPGTSRQPQHF.

In its sample, this clonotype was seen many times. The chain carries TRBV14 and TRBJ2-1, with TRBD2 matching over 8 bases. CDR3 length: 15 residues. J was trimmed by 8 bases and V by 6 bases; bases with no gene match: 12. The germline V gene encodes CDR1 SGHDN and CDR2 FVKESK. The CDR3 spells CASRQSGGLAHEQFF. The CDR3, as DNA: TGTGCCAGCAGACAGAGTGGAGGACTAGCCCATGAGCAGTTCTTC.

This clonotype was observed at least ten times. The CDR3 bases are TGTGCCAGCAGCCGCGCCGGGACAGCTTACGAGCAGTACTTC. This gives the protein CASSRAGTAYEQYF. The rearrangement joins TRBV3-1 to TRBJ2-7; 7 nucleotides agree with TRBD1. CDR3 size: 14 residues. Germline V gene lookup returns CDR1 LGHDT and CDR2 YNNKEL (reference sequence). Unmatched junction bases numbered 7, after V lost 4 bases and J lost 4 bases.

This clonotype was observed a handful of times. The V call is TRBV6-6, the J call TRBJ1-5; D gene uncertain. This CDR3 contains 16 residues. Germline V gives CDR1 MNHNY, CDR2 SVGAGI (reference sequence). The ends were cut back, 2 bases at V and 1 base at J, with 12 bases in the middle. The CDR3 sequence: CASSYPPQVSNQPQHF. DNA for the CDR3: TGTGCCAGCAGTTACCCCCCCCAGGTCAGCAATCAGCCCCAGCATTTT.

CDR3 nucleotides: TGTGCCAGCAGGGCAGGGGGCAATGGCTACACCTTC. Translation: CASRAGGNGYTF. The chain joins TRBV2 to TRBJ1-2, with 8 bases fitting TRBD1. Trimming removed 6 bases from V and 6 bases from J; junction bases left unmatched: 3. There are 12 residues in the CDR3. The germline V gene encodes CDR1 SNHLY and CDR2 FYNNEI.

This clonotype was found many times. This chain connects TRBV7-9 to TRBJ2-3; D gene uncertain. The CDR3 length is 11 residues. Germline-derived CDR1 and CDR2 are SEHNR and FQNEAQ (reference sequence). Trimming stripped 1 base from V and 6 bases from J, with 2 bases between. The CDR3 is CASSLEDTQYF. The CDR3 DNA is TGTGCCAGCAGCTTAGAGGATACGCAGTATTTT. Together with reference TRBV7-9 and TRBJ2-3, the CDR3 gives the full variable domain: DTGVSQNPRHKITKRGQNVTFRCDPISEHNRLYWYRQTLGQGPEFLTYFQNEAQLEKSRLLSDRFSAERPKGSFSTLEIQRTEQGDSAMYLCASSLEDTQYFGPGTRLTVL.

This clonotype was found many times. The rearrangement uses TRBV7-9 and TRBJ2-1; D remains unclear. V was shortened by 0 bases and J by 10 bases, with 10 bases between the two germline ends. Germline assignment: CDR1 SEHNR and CDR2 FQNEAQ (reference sequence). There are 13 residues in the CDR3. CDR3 DNA sequence: TGTGCCAGCAGCTTAGCGAAAGGCCCAGAGCAGTTCTTC. Amino acid sequence: CASSLAKGPEQFF.

This clonotype has a count of ten or more. V is TRBV6-2 or TRBV6-3 and J is TRBJ1-5, with a possible D match to TRBD1 (6 bases). The CDR3 is made up of 20 amino acids. Germline V gene lookup returns CDR1 MNHEY and CDR2 SVGEGT. V dropped 7 bases and J dropped 0 bases, with 28 bases sitting between them. CDR3 residues: CASTPVAGTWVGNSNQPQHF. CDR3 sequence (DNA): TGTGCCAGCACCCCGGTGGCCGGGACATGGGTCGGGAATAGCAATCAGCCCCAGCATTTT.

The chain carries TRBV29-1 and TRBJ1-1, with 8 bases identical to TRBD1. The CDR3 sequence is 12 residues long. Germline V gives CDR1 SQVTM, CDR2 ANQGSEA. With 5 bases clipped from V and 4 bases from J, the junction kept 3 bases outside the gene matches. Here the CDR3 reads CSVWDRRTEAFF. CDR3 sequence (DNA): TGCAGCGTTTGGGACAGGCGCACTGAAGCTTTCTTT.

This clonotype has at least ten counts. The chain joins TRBV6-1 to TRBJ2-7, with a tentative D call TRBD2 (5 bases). The germline V and J ends were trimmed by 7 bases and 1 base, with 11 bases remaining between them. The CDR3 extends over 13 amino acids. Germline CDR1 MNHNS, CDR2 SASEGT. The CDR3 sequence: CASTRGYSYEQYF. The CDR3, as DNA: TGTGCCAGCACCCGGGGTTATTCCTACGAGCAGTACTTC.

This clonotype showed up just once. The CDR3 loop is CATSAGIGHQPQHF. The CDR3 DNA sequence: TGTGCCACCAGTGCTGGTATAGGCCATCAGCCCCAGCATTTT. The rearrangement links TRBV24-1 to TRBJ1-5; D remains unclear. Germline V gene data show CDR1 as KGHDR and CDR2 as SFDVKD. This CDR3 region has 14 residues. Trimming removed 5 bases at V and 5 bases at J, with 12 bases between.

The chain recombines TRBV11-1 with TRBJ2-7; 7 bases match TRBD2. Trimming removed 0 bases from V and 1 base from J; junction bases left unmatched: 3. The V gene's germline CDR1 is SGHAT and CDR2 FQDESV (reference sequence). CDR3 length equals 15 residues. This CDR3 reads CASSLAAGASYEQYF. The DNA of the CDR3 is TGTGCCAGCAGCTTAGCGGCGGGAGCGTCCTACGAGCAGTACTTC.

In this sample, this clonotype turned up many times. V usage is TRBV12-3 or TRBV12-4 and J usage is TRBJ2-7, with 9 positions matching TRBD2. This CDR3 spans 15 amino acids. The J segment lost 5 bases and the V segment lost 6 bases, leaving 11 bases of the junction unmatched. The CDR3 reads CASSTRPAGGHEQYF. The CDR3 coding sequence is TGTGCCAGCAGCACCCGGCCAGCGGGAGGCCACGAGCAGTACTTC.

This clonotype was observed a few times. This chain uses TRBV4-3 with TRBJ2-3, with 10 nucleotides matching TRBD2. J lost 2 bases, V lost 2 bases, and 4 bases had no gene match. CDR1 and CDR2 (germline): LGHNA, YSLEER. The CDR3 consists of 16 residues. The CDR3 DNA sequence: TGCGCCAGCAGCCAACTAGCGGGAGCTGCCACAGATACGCAGTATTTT. This translates into CASSQLAGAATDTQYF.

In its sample, this clonotype was seen a few times. The chain has TRBV10-3 and TRBJ1-1; TRBD1 might be the D (6 bases). CDR3 size: 15 residues. Trimming pared 4 bases from V and 7 bases from J, leaving 19 bases between. In germline, CDR1 is ENHRY, CDR2 SYGVKD. Written as DNA, the CDR3 is TGTGCCATCAGTGGGCGGTGGGGGGGCGATAATGAAGCTTTCTTT. Its protein is CAISGRWGGDNEAFF.

This clonotype was seen many times. This rearrangement joins TRBV3-1 to TRBJ1-1, with 12 positions matching TRBD1. This CDR3 spans 17 amino acids. Germline assignment: CDR1 LGHDT and CDR2 YNNKEL (reference sequence). V was pared by 2 bases and J by 3 bases, with 7 bases of the junction left unmatched. CDR3 region: CASSQTGTGGIDTEAFF. The CDR3 DNA follows: TGTGCCAGCAGCCAAACCGGGACAGGGGGCATCGACACTGAAGCTTTCTTT.

This clonotype was detected a few times. The chain is built from TRBV10-3 and TRBJ2-1, with a tentative D call TRBD1 (7 bases). Per the germline V gene, CDR1 is ENHRY and CDR2 is SYGVKD. The ends were cut back, 4 bases at V and 4 bases at J, with 11 bases in the middle. This CDR3 region has 14 residues. In DNA form, the CDR3 reads TGTGCCATCAGTGGCGGGACAGCTTACAATGAGCAGTTCTTC. This codes for CAISGGTAYNEQFF.

This clonotype was detected many times. The rearrangement uses TRBV7-9 and TRBJ2-1; D is possibly TRBD2 (5 bases). CDR1 is SEHNR and CDR2 is FQNEAQ in the germline V gene (reference sequence). This CDR3 region has 16 residues. V lost 5 bases to trimming and J lost 0 bases, with 14 bases between them. CDR3 bases: TGTGCCAGCAGCCCCCCAGCGGCTAGCTCCTACAATGAGCAGTTCTTC. Amino acids: CASSPPAASSYNEQFF.

The chain recombines TRBV4-1 with TRBJ1-4; D is unclear. CDR3 length: 17 residues. Germline CDR1 MGHRA, CDR2 YSYEKL. The V gene lost 3 bases and the J gene lost 4 bases, with 18 bases spanning the gap. DNA for the CDR3: TGCGCCAGCAGCCACTCCGGCGGGGTCGACCTTAATGAAAAACTGTTTTTT. It yields the protein CASSHSGGVDLNEKLFF.

This clonotype was recorded a few times. V is TRBV6-1 and J is TRBJ2-2, with D possibly TRBD1 on 6 matching bases. This CDR3 contains 16 residues. Germline CDR1 MNHNS, CDR2 SASEGT. Trimming took 3 bases from V and 4 from J, leaving 15 bases between them. In nucleotides, the CDR3 is TGTGCCAGCAGTGATCGGGACAACGTCTTCACCGGGGAGCTGTTTTTT. Amino acid sequence: CASSDRDNVFTGELFF.

This chain connects TRBV28 to TRBJ1-5, with D tentatively TRBD1 (6 bases). The CDR3 has 18 amino acids. The V gene's germline CDR1 is MDHEN and CDR2 SYDVKM. Trimming removed 2 bases at V and 2 bases at J, with 19 bases between. CDR3 in DNA: TGTGCCAGCAGTTTACTGGGCGTGGGGGGCAGGGGCAATCAGCCCCAGCATTTT. Encoded protein: CASSLLGVGGRGNQPQHF.

The chain combines TRBV9 with TRBJ2-1, with 7 bases that match TRBD2. CDR3 length: 15 residues. From germline, CDR1 is SGDLS and CDR2 YYNGEE. V was pared by 4 bases and J by 7 bases, with 11 bases of the junction left unmatched. CDR3 coding DNA: TGTGCCAGCAGCCCCCGGGGGGACCCTTGGAATGAGCAGTTCTTC. Its protein product is CASSPRGDPWNEQFF.

This clonotype has at least ten counts. The chain is built from TRBV27 and TRBJ2-5; possible D gene TRBD2, 5 bases. V was clipped by 8 bases and J by 0 bases, with 10 bases between them. The CDR3 contains 13 residues. Per germline, CDR1 MNHEY and CDR2 SMNVEV (reference sequence). The CDR3 region is CASARGNQETQYF. DNA of the CDR3: TGTGCCAGCGCCCGGGGAAACCAAGAGACCCAGTACTTC.